The clone carrying this TCR beta chain was found a few times. This same CDR3 is encoded by further DNA sequences in the sample. The entry originates in a study of shared clonotypes between healthy human individuals. Germline values: CDR1 SGHRS, CDR2 YFSETQ. Unmatched junction bases numbered 3, after V lost 0 bases and J lost 5 bases. The CDR3 has 15 amino acids. TCRdb's copy holds only in-frame clones and misses some; the assay was immunoSEQ multiplex PCR. Found here are about 710,000 clones, 72% of them singletons; the top ten hold around 1.7%. V gene TRBV5-1 combines with J gene TRBJ2-1; 9 nucleotides match TRBD2. The sample taken for sequencing was memory CD4+ T cells sorted from blood. Subset reported: CD45RA-negative fraction. The TCR was taken from a woman aged 30 to 39 in good health. CDR3 DNA: TGCGCCAGCAGCTTGGGACTAGCGGACCACAATGAGCAGTTCTTC. Its translation: CASSLGLADHNEQFF.